This T cell receptor beta chain originates from a study of cytomegalovirus exposure and HLA in healthy donors. Study outcomes and limitations: The study designated 150 to 200 TCR beta chains cytomegalovirus-associated.

Worth noting for this clone: Antigen specificity is unknown.

Sequencing used immunoSEQ multiplex PCR; TCRdb keeps in-frame clones, though not all of them. The sample lists under 75,000 clones, over 80% occurring once. The length of the CDR3 is 14 residues. Germline CDR1 is SGHRS and CDR2 is YFSETQ. V lost 0 bases to trimming and J lost 0 bases, with 3 bases between them. The sequenced material came from PBMCs. V is TRBV5-1 and J is TRBJ1-4; D remains unclear. This TCR was recovered from a man aged 30-40 years in good health and CMV-seronegative. CDR3 sequence: CASSLGPTNEKLFF. The CDR3 DNA is TGCGCCAGCAGCTTGGGGCCAACTAATGAAAAACTGTTTTTT.